The 23 T cell receptor beta chains reported below all come from one sample, sequenced in a study of T cells in Graves' hyperthyroidism and ophthalmopathy. Amplification yielded TCR beta CDR3 regions, with RNA transcripts as the source. The TCR CDR3 first-round RT-PCR relied on the HTBI primer set. TCRdb called the multiplex PCR reads again in MiXCR, with one record for every CDR3 protein. The sample has about 690,000 distinct CDR3 sequences, 17% seen once. Sequencing input: blood. These receptors came from a man in his fifties or sixties with Graves' hyperthyroidism.

This clonotype was picked up a small number of times. The chain is built from TRBV30 and TRBJ1-5, with D possibly being TRBD1 (5 bases). Germline CDR1 reads GTSNPN; CDR2 reads SVGIG (reference sequence). The length of the CDR3 is 14 residues. Deletions cut 3 bases from V and 0 bases from J, with 9 bases between. This chain's CDR3 is CAWRGPSSNQPQHF. The CDR3 DNA reads TGTGCCTGGAGGGGGCCGAGTAGCAATCAGCCCCAGCATTTT.

This clonotype was observed many times. The chain employs TRBV30 and TRBJ2-1, with D tentatively TRBD1 (6 bases). With 0 bases removed from V and 3 bases from J, the gap between germline ends came to 9 bases. CDR1 is GTSNPN and CDR2 is SVGIG in the germline V gene (reference sequence). This CDR3 is built from 14 residues. In DNA form, the CDR3 reads TGTGCCTGGAGTGTAGGGGGTCGCTACAATGAGCAGTTCTTC. Its protein product is CAWSVGGRYNEQFF.

This clonotype was recorded a few times. The chain has TRBV20-1 and TRBJ2-2; possibly TRBD2 for D (7 bases). V was shortened by 0 bases and J by 0 bases, with 14 bases between the two germline ends. Germline lookup yields CDR1 DFQATT and CDR2 SNEGSKA (reference sequence). The CDR3 is made up of 17 amino acids. The CDR3: CSAREPLGGANTGELFF. The DNA of the CDR3 is TGCAGTGCTAGAGAGCCCCTAGGGGGGGCGAACACCGGGGAGCTGTTTTTT.

Comment on this clonotype: A much larger clone lies a single base off, so this may be a read error. V is TRBV2 and J is TRBJ1-1; D is undetermined. CDR3 length equals 13 residues. The V and J ends lost 4 bases and 10 bases respectively, with 16 bases between them. Germline lookup yields CDR1 SNHLY and CDR2 FYNNEI. The CDR3 here is CASSGASPLGAFF. The CDR3 nucleotides read TGTGCCAGCAGTGGAGCCAGCCCCCTCGGAGCTTTCTTT.

In this sample, this clonotype turned up a few times. The chain links TRBV3-1 to TRBJ1-2, with D possibly TRBD1 on 5 matching bases. The CDR3 covers 14 residues. Trimming cost V 1 base and J 5 bases, with 11 bases left between them. CDR1 is LGHDT, CDR2 YNNKEL, per germline (reference sequence). CDR3 sequence (DNA): TGTGCCAGCAGCCAAGGGTGGGGGAAGTATGGCTACACCTTC. This sequence encodes CASSQGWGKYGYTF.

The chain recombines TRBV7-2 with TRBJ1-6; tentative D call: TRBD1 (5 bases). This CDR3 spans 15 amino acids. The germline V gene encodes CDR1 SGHTA and CDR2 FQGNSA. Trimming removed 5 bases at V and 4 bases at J, with 12 bases between. The CDR3 protein is CASSPAGGYNSPLHF. The CDR3 nucleotides are TGTGCCAGCAGCCCGGCCGGGGGATATAATTCACCCCTCCACTTT. Filled out from reference TRBV7-2 and TRBJ1-6, the complete variable domain reads GAGVSQSPSNKVTEKGKDVELRCDPISGHTALYWYRQSLGQGLEFLIYFQGNSAPDKSGLPSDRFSAERTGGSVSTLTIQRTQQEDSAVYLCASSPAGGYNSPLHFGNGTRLTVT.

The genes are TRBV2 and TRBJ2-2; a weak D match, TRBD1 (6 bases). The CDR3 has 14 amino acids. Trimming took 4 bases from V and 6 from J, leaving 12 bases between them. CDR1 and CDR2 from the germline V gene are SNHLY and FYNNEI. The CDR3 region has the DNA TGTGCCAGCAGTGTGGGCAGGGGTCCCGGGGAGCTGTTTTTT. The encoded protein is CASSVGRGPGELFF.

This clonotype was seen at least ten times. The genes are TRBV7-9 and TRBJ1-4; a possible D gene is TRBD1 (5 bases). V was trimmed by 4 bases and J by 11 bases, leaving 14 bases between them. Germline V gene lookup returns CDR1 SEHNR and CDR2 FQNEAQ (reference sequence). This CDR3 is built from 13 residues. Written as DNA, the CDR3 is TGTGCCAGCAGCTCCCCCAGGGCTCCCAAACTGTTTTTT. It is translated as CASSSPRAPKLFF. Drawing the rest from reference TRBV7-9 and TRBJ1-4, the complete variable domain is DTGVSQNPRHKITKRGQNVTFRCDPISEHNRLYWYRQTLGQGPEFLTYFQNEAQLEKSRLLSDRFSAERPKGSFSTLEIQRTEQGDSAMYLCASSSPRAPKLFFGSGTQLSVL.

V and J are TRBV20-1 and TRBJ2-1; the match to TRBD2 covers 8 bases. The J segment lost 6 bases and the V segment lost 6 bases, leaving 10 bases of the junction unmatched. Germline CDR1 DFQATT, CDR2 SNEGSKA (reference sequence). The CDR3 consists of 14 residues. CDR3 loop: CSARYQREINEQFF. The CDR3 DNA sequence: TGCAGTGCCCGCTACCAGCGGGAGATCAATGAGCAGTTCTTC.

This clonotype was observed at least ten times. The V gene is TRBV7-2, the J gene TRBJ1-5, with D perhaps TRBD1 (6 bases). This CDR3 comprises 16 residues. Germline V gene data show CDR1 as SGHTA and CDR2 as FQGNSA. V shed 6 bases and J shed 1 base, with 16 bases lying between them. This chain's CDR3 is CASSQNPGQSNQPQHF. The CDR3 nucleotides read TGTGCCAGCAGTCAGAATCCGGGACAAAGCAATCAGCCCCAGCATTTT.

This clonotype was seen repeatedly, ten times or more. V usage is TRBV10-3 and J usage is TRBJ1-1; tentatively, D is TRBD1 (6 bases). Trimming removed 5 bases from V and 5 bases from J, with 15 bases in between. CDR1 and CDR2 (germline): ENHRY, SYGVKD. The CDR3 spans 14 residues. CDR3 DNA: TGTGCCATCAGTCGAGAGGGGGTTGGAACTGAAGCTTTCTTT. This gives the protein CAISREGVGTEAFF.

This clonotype came up many times. The chain links TRBV15 to TRBJ1-2; D call uncertain. Trimming left V 0 bases short and J 0 bases short, with 17 bases between. This CDR3 has 18 residues. CDR1 LNHNV and CDR2 YYDKDF come from the germline V gene (reference sequence). The CDR3 spells CATSRDMGPDGANYGYTF. Here the CDR3 DNA reads TGTGCCACCAGCAGAGATATGGGTCCAGACGGGGCTAACTATGGCTACACCTTC.

The J gene is TRBJ2-3, the V gene TRBV19, with 8 bases identical to TRBD2. The CDR3 runs 12 residues. Germline V gene sequence: CDR1 LNHDA, CDR2 SQIVND (reference sequence). V shed 2 bases and J 11 bases; nucleotides not matched to a gene: 3. The CDR3 sequence is CASSITGGVQYF. The DNA for the CDR3 is TGTGCCAGTAGTATAACGGGAGGGGTGCAGTATTTT. Complete variable domain (other parts from reference TRBV19 and TRBJ2-3): DGGITQSPKYLFRKEGQNVTLSCEQNLNHDAMYWYRQDPGQGLRLIYYSQIVNDFQKGDIAEGYSVSREKKESFPLTVTSAQKNPTAFYLCASSITGGVQYFGPGTRLTVL.

A remark on this clonotype: A read error is possible here, since a much larger clone lies one base away. The chain carries TRBV9 and TRBJ2-7; no definite D call. The CDR3 sequence is 14 residues long. Trimming stripped 0 bases from V and 0 bases from J, with 7 bases between. Germline V gene lookup returns CDR1 SGDLS and CDR2 YYNGEE. The CDR3 here is CASSVGWSSYEQYF. The CDR3 coding sequence is TGTGCCAGCAGCGTAGGGTGGAGCTCCTACGAGCAGTACTTC.

This sequence joins TRBV6-1 and TRBJ1-1, with D perhaps matching TRBD1 (5 bases). Deletions cut 7 bases from V and 0 bases from J, with 15 bases between. Per the germline V gene, CDR1 is MNHNS and CDR2 is SASEGT. The CDR3 spans 15 residues. The CDR3 is CASTSQRQMNTEAFF. CDR3 in DNA: TGTGCCAGCACCTCCCAAAGACAGATGAACACTGAAGCTTTCTTT.

The chain carries TRBV2 and TRBJ1-2; the match to TRBD1 covers 8 bases. With 5 bases clipped from V and 4 bases from J, the junction kept 9 bases outside the gene matches. The CDR3 sequence is 15 residues long. CDR1 and CDR2 from the germline V gene are SNHLY and FYNNEI. The CDR3 reads CASSYGQGRAYGYTF. The CDR3 region has the DNA TGTGCCAGCAGTTACGGACAGGGCAGAGCCTATGGCTACACCTTC.

This clonotype was counted between two and nine times. The chain combines TRBV27 with TRBJ1-4, with 7 bases lining up with TRBD1. The CDR3 extends over 14 amino acids. The germline gives CDR1 MNHEY, CDR2 SMNVEV (reference sequence). The ends lost 7 bases at V and 2 bases at J; junction bases unmatched: 4. The CDR3 sequence is CASTMTGTNEKLFF. The DNA for the CDR3 is TGTGCCAGCACAATGACAGGGACTAATGAAAAACTGTTTTTT. The whole variable domain, filled in from reference TRBV27 and TRBJ1-4, reads EAQVTQNPRYLITVTGKKLTVTCSQNMNHEYMSWYRQDPGLGLRQIYYSMNVEVTDKGDVPEGYKVSRKEKRNFPLILESPSPNQTSLYFCASTMTGTNEKLFFGSGTQLSVL.

This clonotype was detected a few times. Its ends do not fully match the called genes, so a read error is possible. The chain combines TRBV10-2 with TRBJ2-1; D remains ambiguous. CDR3 size: 16 residues. From germline, CDR1 is WSHSY and CDR2 SAAADI. This CDR3 is CASSEPFSSSYNKQFF. The CDR3 DNA follows: TGCGCCAGCAGTGAGCCCTTTAGTTCCTCCTACAATAAGCAGTTCTTC.

This clonotype has at least ten counts. V and J are TRBV6-1 and TRBJ2-1, with TRBD2 matching 7 bases. CDR3 length equals 13 residues. The germline V gene encodes CDR1 MNHNS and CDR2 SASEGT. Trimming took 6 bases from V and 4 from J; bases not matched to a gene: 3. The CDR3 bases are TGTGCCAGCAGACAGCGGGGTTACAATGAGCAGTTCTTC. The encoded protein is CASRQRGYNEQFF.

There are many counts of this clonotype. One end of the junction is discordant with germline, which a read error may explain. This chain uses TRBV5-1 with TRBJ1-1; the D is unclear. The CDR3 has 13 amino acids. Germline CDR1 reads SGHRS; CDR2 reads YFSETQ. This CDR3 reads CASSLETNTEAFF. CDR3 nucleotide sequence: TGTGCCAGCAGCTTAGAGACGAACACTGAAGCTTTCTTT.

This clonotype turned up a few times. The rearrangement uses TRBV5-6 and TRBJ2-7; 13 bases agree with TRBD2. V shed 0 bases and J 5 bases; nucleotides not matched to a gene: 5. Germline-derived CDR1 and CDR2 are SGHDT and YYEEEE. The CDR3 length is 16 residues. The CDR3 coding sequence is TGTGCCAGCAGCTTGGGACTAGCGGGAGGATACGACGAGCAGTACTTC. This sequence encodes CASSLGLAGGYDEQYF.

This clonotype was counted only a few times. The V and J genes are TRBV7-2 and TRBJ2-3; no clear D. Trimming cost V 0 bases and J 5 bases, with 12 bases left between them. Germline-derived CDR1 and CDR2 are SGHTA and FQGNSA. The CDR3 sequence is 15 residues long. This CDR3 is CASSLAKAHVDTQYF. DNA of the CDR3: TGTGCCAGCAGCTTAGCGAAGGCACACGTAGATACGCAGTATTTT.

This clonotype was counted many times. The chain links TRBV5-1 to TRBJ2-1; TRBD2 matches at 9 bases. CDR3 size: 17 residues. V trimming: 0 bases; J trimming: 7 bases; junction bases outside the gene matches: 11. The germline gives CDR1 SGHRS, CDR2 YFSETQ. The CDR3 reads CASSLEGWREGRNEQFF. The CDR3 region has the DNA TGCGCCAGCAGCTTGGAGGGGTGGCGGGAGGGCCGTAATGAGCAGTTCTTC. The full variable domain, completed using reference TRBV5-1 and TRBJ2-1, is KAGVTQTPRYLIKTRGQQVTLSCSPISGHRSVSWYQQTPGQGLQFLFEYFSETQRNKGNFPGRFSGRQFSNSRSEMNVSTLELGDSALYLCASSLEGWREGRNEQFFGPGTRLTVL.